This entry describes one TCR beta chain. The data derive from a study of cytomegalovirus exposure and HLA in healthy donors. The CDR3 runs to 12 residues. Germline loops: CDR1 MNHNS, CDR2 SASEGT. Trimming cost V 8 bases and J 6 bases, with 13 bases left between them. PCR primers comprised 60 Vbeta and 13 Jbeta primers. Sequencing was performed with immunoSEQ multiplex PCR; in TCRdb, only in-frame clones are kept and a portion is missing. Altogether approximately 70,000 clones are present, roughly 74% being singletons, with the ten largest covering 8.5% to 14%. The chain has TRBV6-1 and TRBJ1-2; D is undetermined. This TCR was recovered from a woman aged 55-69 years in good health and CMV-seropositive. The sequenced sample consisted of PBMCs. The CDR3: CASHRVVHGYTF. The CDR3 DNA reads TGTGCCAGCCACCGGGTTGTACATGGCTACACCTTC.